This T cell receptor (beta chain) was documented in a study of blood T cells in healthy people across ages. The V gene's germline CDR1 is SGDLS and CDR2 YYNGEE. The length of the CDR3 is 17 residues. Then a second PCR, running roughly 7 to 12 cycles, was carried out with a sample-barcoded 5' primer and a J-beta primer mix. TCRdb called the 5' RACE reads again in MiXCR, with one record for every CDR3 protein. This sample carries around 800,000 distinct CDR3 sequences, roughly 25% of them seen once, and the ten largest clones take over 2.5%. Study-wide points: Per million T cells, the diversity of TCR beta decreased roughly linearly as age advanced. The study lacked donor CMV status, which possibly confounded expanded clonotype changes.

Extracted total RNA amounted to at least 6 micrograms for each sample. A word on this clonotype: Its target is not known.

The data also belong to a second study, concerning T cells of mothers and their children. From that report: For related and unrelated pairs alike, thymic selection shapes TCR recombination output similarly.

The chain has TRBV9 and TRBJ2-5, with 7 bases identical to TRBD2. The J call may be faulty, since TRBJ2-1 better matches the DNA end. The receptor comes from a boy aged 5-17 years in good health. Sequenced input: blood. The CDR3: CASSVDVVAGVGNEQFF. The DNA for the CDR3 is TGTGCCAGCAGCGTAGATGTCGTCGCGGGAGTTGGCAATGAGCAGTTCTTC.